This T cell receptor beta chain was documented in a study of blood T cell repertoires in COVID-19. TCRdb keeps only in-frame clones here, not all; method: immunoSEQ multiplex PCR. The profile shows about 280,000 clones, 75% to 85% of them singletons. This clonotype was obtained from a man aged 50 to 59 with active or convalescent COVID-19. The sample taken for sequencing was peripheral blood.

CDR3 amino acids: CASSQVKGALGAKNIQYF. The CDR3 bases are TGTGCCAGCAGCCAAGTCAAGGGAGCCCTCGGCGCCAAAAACATTCAGTACTTC. This sequence joins TRBV3-1 (or the pseudogene TRBV3-2) and TRBJ2-4, with a tentative D call TRBD2 (5 bases). CDR1 and CDR2 (germline): LGHDT, YNNKEL (reference sequence). Trimming cost V 1 base and J 1 base, with 17 bases left between them. The length of the CDR3 is 18 residues.